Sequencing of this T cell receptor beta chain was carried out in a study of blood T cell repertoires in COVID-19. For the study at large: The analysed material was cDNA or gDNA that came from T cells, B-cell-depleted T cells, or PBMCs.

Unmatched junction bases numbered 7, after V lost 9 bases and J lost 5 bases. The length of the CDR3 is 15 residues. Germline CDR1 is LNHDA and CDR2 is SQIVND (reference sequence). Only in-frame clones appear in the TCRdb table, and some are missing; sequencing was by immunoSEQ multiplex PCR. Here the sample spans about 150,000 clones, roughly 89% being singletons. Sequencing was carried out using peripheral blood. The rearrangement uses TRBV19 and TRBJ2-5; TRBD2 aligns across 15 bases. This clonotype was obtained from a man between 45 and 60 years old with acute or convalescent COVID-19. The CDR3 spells CASRTSGRAQETQYF. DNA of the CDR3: TGTGCCAGCAGGACTAGCGGGAGGGCCCAGGAGACCCAGTACTTC.